The 26 T cell receptor beta chains listed next were all sequenced from one sample in a study of molecular identifiers for immune sequencing clone quantification. Using its own MiXCR run on the PCR reads, TCRdb lists one record per CDR3 protein. Found here are around 460,000 distinct CDR3 sequences, about 20% of them singletons; the top ten hold 0.84%. The specimen sequenced was naive CD8+ T cells from blood, with Jurkat cell RNA spiked in. Regarding subset: FACS-sorted CD8+CD4-CCR7+CD45RA+ naive T cells. The receptors derive from a human donor in good health. Some libraries in this study had Jurkat cell RNA spiked in.

Of note for this clonotype: A read error may explain this, as a much larger clone is one base away. The chain is built from TRBV7-9 and TRBJ1-4, with no clear D. The CDR3 length is 16 residues. The germline V gene encodes CDR1 SEHNR and CDR2 FQNEAQ (reference sequence). CDR3 sequence reads: CASSPGGWATNEELFF. The CDR3 region has the DNA TGTGCCAGCAGCCCGGGTGGTTGGGCAACTAATGAAGAACTGTTTTTT.

This clonotype was observed a handful of times. A much larger clone lies a single base off, so this may be a read error. The chain uses TRBV7-6 and TRBJ2-3; 8 nucleotides line up with TRBD1. This CDR3 comprises 15 residues. The germline gives CDR1 SGHVS, CDR2 FNYEAQ. V lost 3 bases and J lost 3; bases outside the gene matches: 5. CDR3 residues: CASSFAGGATDTQYF. For the CDR3, the DNA is TGTGCCAGCAGCTTCGCAGGGGGCGCGACAGATACGCAGTATTTT.

The gene calls are TRBV7-6 and TRBJ2-3; D ambiguous. The CDR3 contains 16 residues. Trimming left V 3 bases short and J 0 bases short, with 13 bases between. CDR1 and CDR2 from the germline V gene are SGHVS and FNYEAQ. In DNA form, the CDR3 reads TGTGCCAGCAGCTTCGGCTTACGCCAGAGCACAGATACGCAGTATTTT. It yields the protein CASSFGLRQSTDTQYF.

This clonotype was counted a few times. The CDR3 DNA reads as TGTGCCAGCAGCTCAGCCAGCGGGGGGGCGACAGATACGCAGTATTTT. It specifies CASSSASGGATDTQYF. The chain employs TRBV11-2 and TRBJ2-3, with TRBD2 matching 10 bases. Germline V lookup: CDR1 SGHAT, CDR2 FQNNGV. J gave up 3 bases and V 4 bases, and 7 bases lay outside the gene matches. This CDR3 has 16 amino acids.

For this clonotype: This may come from a read error, since a much larger clone is one base off. V usage is TRBV4-3 and J usage is TRBJ1-5, with D hard to call. The CDR3 length is 18 residues. From germline, CDR1 is LGHNA and CDR2 YSLEER. DNA for the CDR3: TGCGCCGGCAGCCAAGAGCCCCCGGGCGGGGTTGGCAATCAGCCCCAGCATTTT. Encoded protein: CAGSQEPPGGVGNQPQHF.

This clonotype was detected ten times or more. This chain links TRBV7-9 with TRBJ2-5; D call uncertain. V was cut by 5 bases and J by 4 bases, with 8 bases left in between. Germline CDR1 and CDR2: SEHNR and FQNEAQ (reference sequence). This CDR3 is 12 amino acids long. The CDR3: CASSTYSETQYF. In DNA form, the CDR3 reads TGTGCCAGCAGCACTTACTCAGAGACCCAGTACTTC.

The chain couples TRBV13 to TRBJ1-1; 7 bases match TRBD1. Germline V gives CDR1 PRHDT, CDR2 FYEKMQ (reference sequence). Losses at the gene ends were 2 bases for V and 2 bases for J; bases not matched to a gene: 17. The CDR3 consists of 19 residues. As DNA, the CDR3 is TGTGCCAGCAGCTTATTACGAGGGGGCGCAGCGAGTATTAACACTGAAGCTTTCTTT. It yields the protein CASSLLRGGAASINTEAFF.

The chain uses TRBV20-1 and TRBJ2-7, with TRBD1 matching over 11 bases. V shed 3 bases, J shed 3 bases, and the junction held 1 base outside the gene matches. Germline V gene lookup returns CDR1 DFQATT and CDR2 SNEGSKA (reference sequence). The CDR3 has 13 residues. CDR3 nucleotides: TGCAGTGCTAGCGGGACAGGGGGCTACGAGCAGTACTTC. Amino acids: CSASGTGGYEQYF.

This clonotype was counted ten times or more. The chain employs TRBV30 and TRBJ2-5, with a possible D match to TRBD2 (5 bases). V was pared by 0 bases and J by 8 bases, with 13 bases between. Germline CDR1 GTSNPN, CDR2 SVGIG (reference sequence). This CDR3 contains 13 residues. For the CDR3, the DNA is TGTGCCTGGAGTGTCTGGGCCCGGGAAACCCAGTACTTC. Translation: CAWSVWARETQYF. Variable domain in full (rest from reference TRBV30 and TRBJ2-5): SQTIHQWPATLVQPVGSPLSLECTVEGTSNPNLYWYRQAAGRGLQLLFYSVGIGQISSEVPQNLSASRPQDRQFILSSKKLLLSDSGFYLCAWSVWARETQYFGPGTRLLVL.

This sequence joins TRBV5-1 and TRBJ1-3, with unresolved D. V lost 4 bases and J 3 bases, leaving 14 bases between the germline ends. There are 15 residues in the CDR3. CDR1 SGHRS and CDR2 YFSETQ come from the germline V gene. The CDR3: CASSLHTDGGNTIYF. CDR3 nucleotide sequence: TGCGCCAGCAGCCTGCACACCGACGGTGGAAACACCATATATTTT.

This clonotype was seen a few times. The chain is built from TRBV19 and TRBJ1-3; no firm D call. Trimming stripped 8 bases from V and 0 bases from J, with 11 bases between. The length of the CDR3 is 14 residues. Germline V gene sequence: CDR1 LNHDA, CDR2 SQIVND (reference sequence). The CDR3 DNA reads TGTGCCAGTTCAGGACTCCTCTCTGGAAACACCATATATTTT. Protein product: CASSGLLSGNTIYF.

Regarding this clonotype: A read error may be the cause here, since a much bigger clone is one base away. The J gene is TRBJ1-6, the V gene TRBV20-1, with D possibly TRBD1 on 6 matching bases. Germline loops: CDR1 DFQATT, CDR2 SNEGSKA (reference sequence). V gave up 3 bases and J gave up 7 bases, with 10 bases separating them. The CDR3 is 13 amino acids. The CDR3 here is CSARGAWNSPLHF. CDR3 nucleotide sequence: TGCAGTGCTAGGGGGGCCTGGAATTCACCCCTCCACTTT.

Ten or more counts support this clonotype. This rearrangement joins TRBV6-5 to TRBJ1-5; D uncertain. V was pared by 6 bases and J by 1 base, with 10 bases between. Germline CDR1 and CDR2: MNHEY and SVGAGI. The CDR3 runs to 14 residues. The CDR3, as DNA: TGTGCCAGCAGCTCCAACTGGAGCAATCAGCCCCAGCATTTT. Translated: CASSSNWSNQPQHF.

Only one count was recorded for this clonotype. No conserved phenylalanine or tryptophan ends this CDR3, so it is likely a read error. The chain has TRBV6-2 or TRBV6-3 and TRBJ1-2, with D perhaps matching TRBD1 (6 bases). The CDR3 is 18 amino acids. V lost 3 bases, J lost 4 bases, and 24 bases lay in between. Germline V lookup: CDR1 MNHEY, CDR2 SVGEGT. CDR3 DNA sequence: TGTGCCAGCAGTTATTCACCGACCCAGACAGGCATAATCTATGGCTACACCTCC. Translated, it gives CASSYSPTQTGIIYGYTS.

The chain couples TRBV19 to TRBJ2-1; 10 bases fit TRBD2. The CDR3 length is 17 residues. Germline lookup yields CDR1 LNHDA and CDR2 SQIVND (reference sequence). With V trimmed by 0 bases and J by 9 bases, 11 bases remained unmatched. CDR3 region: CASSIDLSLAGVGEQFF. For the CDR3, the DNA is TGTGCCAGTAGTATAGATCTTAGTCTAGCGGGAGTTGGTGAGCAGTTCTTC.

Note on this clonotype: A read error is possible here, since a much larger clone lies one base away. The chain combines TRBV15 with TRBJ2-1, with D unclear. CDR1 and CDR2 (germline): LNHNV, YYDKDF (reference sequence). V dropped 0 bases and J dropped 0 bases, with 6 bases sitting between them. The CDR3 length is 15 residues. CDR3 amino acids: CATSREENSYNEQFF. The CDR3 DNA follows: TGTGCCACCAGCAGAGAGGAGAACTCCTACAATGAGCAGTTCTTC.

This clonotype was seen ten or more times. The rearrangement joins TRBV9 to TRBJ2-3; TRBD2 agrees at 7 bases. The CDR3 length is 15 residues. Germline-derived CDR1 and CDR2 are SGDLS and YYNGEE. V shed 5 bases and J 0 bases; nucleotides not matched to a gene: 6. CDR3 sequence (DNA): TGTGCCAGCAGAAAAAGCGGGGTTAGCACAGATACGCAGTATTTT. As protein: CASRKSGVSTDTQYF.

A word on this clonotype: A much larger clone is a single base away; this may be a read error. CDR3 residues: CASSFWGTNEKLLF. Here the CDR3 DNA reads TGTGCCAGCAGTTTCTGGGGAACTAATGAAAAACTGCTTTTT. The rearrangement joins TRBV12-3 or TRBV12-4 to TRBJ1-4, with D hard to call. This CDR3 is built from 14 residues.

This clonotype has just a few counts. This chain links TRBV14 with TRBJ2-7; no clear D gene. Germline CDR1 reads SGHDN; CDR2 reads FVKESK. The V end was cut by 1 base, the J end by 3 bases, with 10 bases between. The CDR3 consists of 14 residues. The CDR3, as DNA: TGTGCCAGCAGCCAAGGGATCGGGTTCTACGAGCAGTACTTC. Its translation is CASSQGIGFYEQYF.

The J gene is TRBJ1-1, the V gene TRBV27; D uncertain. Looked up from germline, CDR1 is MNHEY and CDR2 is SMNVEV (reference sequence). The V end was cut by 3 bases, the J end by 5 bases, with 10 bases between. The CDR3 totals 13 residues. The CDR3: CASSFGVGTEAFF. DNA for the CDR3: TGTGCCAGCAGTTTTGGGGTGGGGACTGAAGCTTTCTTT.

This clonotype was picked up many times. The genes are TRBV4-3 and TRBJ1-6; a possible D gene is TRBD1 (6 bases). Trimming took 0 bases from V and 4 from J, leaving 10 bases between them. The germline V gene has CDR1 LGHNA and CDR2 YSLEER. The CDR3 sequence is 16 residues long. This chain's CDR3 is CASSQERGWYNSPLHF. The CDR3 DNA is TGCGCCAGCAGCCAAGAAAGGGGGTGGTATAATTCACCCCTCCACTTT.

This clonotype was detected a few times. The chain joins TRBV29-1 to TRBJ2-7, with 7 bases matching TRBD1. Looked up from germline, CDR1 is SQVTM and CDR2 is ANQGSEA. J was trimmed by 4 bases and V by 6 bases; bases with no gene match: 9. This CDR3 has 13 residues. CDR3 sequence: CSVNDRAGYEQYF. The CDR3 region has the DNA TGCAGCGTCAACGACAGGGCAGGTTACGAGCAGTACTTC.

This clonotype was detected many times. The chain employs TRBV4-3 and TRBJ1-2; D may be TRBD1 (6 bases). Between the trimmed V and J ends, which lost 1 base and 4 bases, there was a span of 13 bases. The CDR3 totals 15 residues. CDR1 and CDR2 from the germline V gene are LGHNA and YSLEER. This chain's CDR3 is CASSQVHSRGYGYTF. The DNA of the CDR3 is TGCGCCAGCAGCCAAGTACATAGCAGGGGCTATGGCTACACCTTC.

The chain recombines TRBV12-3 or TRBV12-4 with TRBJ1-6; weak D call: TRBD1 (5 bases). The CDR3 has 17 amino acids. V dropped 4 bases and J dropped 7 bases, with 20 bases sitting between them. The CDR3 here is CASSSPRTLATNSPLHF. CDR3 DNA sequence: TGTGCCAGCAGTTCACCCCGGACATTAGCCACCAATTCACCCCTCCACTTT.

The chain has TRBV11-2 and TRBJ2-3; 12 bases fit TRBD2. The germline CDR1 and CDR2 sequences are SGHAT and FQNNGV. The CDR3 has 17 residues. V trimming: 4 bases; J trimming: 3 bases; junction bases outside the gene matches: 8. CDR3 sequence (DNA): TGTGCCAGCAGCTACCCAATACTAGCGGGAGGTACAGATACGCAGTATTTT. Protein product: CASSYPILAGGTDTQYF. The whole variable domain, remainder taken from reference TRBV11-2 and TRBJ2-3, is EAGVAQSPRYKIIEKRQSVAFWCNPISGHATLYWYQQILGQGPKLLIQFQNNGVVDDSQLPKDRFSAERLKGVDSTLKIQPAKLEDSAVYLCASSYPILAGGTDTQYFGPGTRLTVL.

This sequence joins TRBV12-5 and TRBJ2-5; no reliable D call. This CDR3 is built from 13 residues. CDR1 LGHNT and CDR2 FRNRAP come from the germline V gene. V lost 7 bases to trimming and J lost 5 bases, with 14 bases between them. The CDR3 DNA is TGTGCTAGTGCCAGCTGGATGGAGGAGACCCAGTACTTC. It is translated as CASASWMEETQYF.